Listed below are T cell receptor beta chains from one sample, sequenced in a study of cytomegalovirus exposure and HLA in healthy donors. The assay was immunoSEQ multiplex PCR, and TCRdb's table has in-frame clones only and misses some. Of tens of thousands of clones in the sample, over 60% were seen once. Sequencing used PBMCs. Every receptor here comes from a male donor in good health and CMV-seropositive. Each CDR3 is given with its conserved first and last residue. A D gene is named only where the DNA matches it firmly. The size entry is marked missing in some rows and otherwise reads once, few, many or a size class.

abundance	d_gene	v_gene	j_gene	CDR3aa	CDR3nt
.	TRBD1	TRBV5-1	TRBJ1-2	CASSWTGPSPGYTF	TGCGCCAGCAGCTGGACAGGGCCCTCCCCAGGCTACACCTTC
.	TRBD1	TRBV28	TRBJ2-7	CASSNPGQGTYEQYF	TGTGCCAGCAGCAATCCGGGACAGGGGACCTACGAGCAGTACTTC
.	.	TRBV7-2	TRBJ1-2	CASRLESGFYGYTF	TGTGCCAGCAGACTAGAGTCGGGGTTCTATGGCTACACCTTC
few	TRBD1	TRBV6-6	TRBJ1-5	CASRRDSTNQPQHF	TGTGCCAGCAGGCGGGACAGCACCAATCAGCCCCAGCATTTT
.	.	TRBV4-2	TRBJ2-7	CASSQVPGEIYEQYF	TGTGCCAGCAGCCAAGTCCCAGGGGAGATCTACGAGCAGTACTTC
.	.	TRBV29-1	TRBJ2-1	CSVEARLGGFF	TGCAGCGTTGAAGCACGCCTAGGGGGGTTCTTC
.	TRBD2	TRBV6-4	TRBJ2-3	CASSETSGGSDTQYF	TGTGCCAGCAGTGAAACTAGCGGGGGATCAGATACGCAGTATTTT
.	.	TRBV11-1	TRBJ2-7	CASSFSRSGREQYF	TGTGCCAGCAGCTTTTCGCGGTCAGGGCGAGAGCAGTACTTC
once	.	TRBV11-2	TRBJ1-1	CASSLDRGLSEAFF	TGTGCCAGCAGCTTAGATCGGGGACTGTCTGAAGCTTTCTTT
.	TRBD1	TRBV5-1	TRBJ1-6	CASSSGTGYNSPLHF	TGCGCCAGCAGCTCCGGGACAGGTTATAATTCACCCCTCCACTTT
.	TRBD2	TRBV7-9	TRBJ2-1	CASSPGGNNEQFF	TGTGCCAGCAGCCCGGGGGGAAACAATGAGCAGTTCTTC
.	TRBD1	TRBV5-1	TRBJ2-1	CASRPGQGVNNEQFF	TGCGCCAGCAGACCGGGACAGGGTGTGAACAATGAGCAGTTCTTC
once	.	TRBV9	TRBJ2-2	CASSTYSTGELFF	TGTGCCAGCAGCACCTATAGCACCGGGGAGCTGTTTTTT
.	TRBD1	TRBV7-2	TRBJ1-5	CASSQDRSNQPQHF	TGTGCCAGCAGCCAGGACAGGAGCAATCAGCCCCAGCATTTT
.	TRBD2	TRBV7-9	TRBJ2-1	CSSSTGLAANEQFF	TGTTCCAGCAGCACGGGACTAGCGGCTAACGAGCAGTTCTTC
.	.	TRBV6-1	TRBJ2-1	CAIRPRGPYNEQFF	TGTGCCATCCGACCCCGCGGGCCTTACAATGAGCAGTTCTTC
.	TRBD1	TRBV19	TRBJ1-5	CASSPTGGAGQPQHF	TGTGCCAGTAGTCCGACAGGGGGCGCGGGCCAGCCCCAGCATTTT
.	TRBD2	TRBV9	TRBJ2-1	CASSLPDISGSSYNEQFF	TGTGCCAGCAGCCTCCCCGACATTAGCGGGAGTTCCTACAATGAGCAGTTCTTC
.	.	TRBV27	TRBJ2-1	CASSVRLVFGYEQFF	TGTGCCAGCAGTGTGCGACTGGTTTTCGGGTATGAGCAGTTCTTC
.	TRBD1	TRBV19	TRBJ2-3	CASTKGTGADTQYF	TGTGCCAGTACCAAGGGGACAGGGGCAGATACGCAGTATTTT
.	TRBD1	TRBV27	TRBJ2-7	CASSLSDGDREAYEQYF	TGTGCCAGCAGTTTATCAGATGGGGACAGAGAGGCCTACGAGCAGTACTTC
once	TRBD2	TRBV4-2	TRBJ2-7	CASSQGAGLAGGRQYF	TGTGCCAGCAGCCAAGGGGCGGGACTAGCGGGGGGGCGGCAGTACTTC
.	.	TRBV13	TRBJ2-3	CANRRGGSSTDTQYF	TGTGCCAACCGGAGGGGCGGATCTAGCACAGATACGCAGTATTTT
.	TRBD1	TRBV10-2	TRBJ2-2	CASKRQGLALGSGELFF	TGCGCCAGCAAACGACAGGGTTTGGCTCTCGGATCCGGGGAGCTGTTTTTT
.	.	TRBV27	TRBJ1-6	CASRTAGSPLHF	TGTGCCAGCAGGACAGCCGGATCACCCCTCCACTTT
.	.	TRBV4-1	TRBJ1-3	CASSQGFVSGNTIYF	TGCGCCAGCAGTCAGGGCTTCGTCTCTGGAAACACCATATATTTT
few	TRBD1	TRBV29-1	TRBJ2-7	CSALTGTGEYEQYF	TGCAGCGCCCTTACCGGGACAGGGGAATACGAGCAGTACTTC
.	.	TRBV5-4	TRBJ2-7	CASSPPGQDYEQYF	TGTGCCAGCAGCCCCCCCGGACAAGACTACGAGCAGTACTTC
.	.	TRBV6-5	TRBJ2-7	CASSRDNYEQYF	TGTGCCAGCAGTCGCGACAACTACGAGCAGTACTTC
.	.	TRBV25-1	TRBJ2-1	CASSEWSRGDEQFF	TGTGCCAGCAGTGAATGGAGCAGGGGCGATGAGCAGTTCTTC
.	TRBD1	TRBV4-2	TRBJ1-6	CASSQETGSFSPLHF	TGTGCCAGCAGCCAAGAGACAGGGTCATTTTCACCCCTCCACTTT
.	.	TRBV6-6	TRBJ1-1	CASSYSRGNTEAFF	TGTGCCAGCAGTTACTCTAGGGGAAACACTGAAGCTTTCTTT
.	.	TRBV9	TRBJ2-3	CASSVVGSTDTQYF	TGTGCCAGCAGCGTAGTTGGCAGCACAGATACGCAGTATTTT
few	.	TRBV6-5	TRBJ2-6	CASSYYGSGANVLTF	TGTGCCAGCAGTTACTACGGGTCTGGGGCCAACGTCCTGACTTTC
.	TRBD1	TRBV7-2	TRBJ2-7	CASSLAPRGSYEQYF	TGTGCCAGCAGCTTAGCGCCCAGGGGGAGTTACGAGCAGTACTTC
.	.	TRBV6-5	TRBJ2-1	CASSYEGPWNEQFF	TGTGCCAGCAGTTACGAGGGCCCCTGGAATGAGCAGTTCTTC
.	TRBD1	TRBV5-4	TRBJ2-7	CASSPTRTGATHEQYF	TGTGCCAGCAGCCCGACAAGGACAGGGGCGACCCACGAGCAGTACTTC
.	TRBD1	TRBV10-2	TRBJ1-2	CASSDPDRGLGYGYTF	TGCGCCAGCAGTGACCCCGACAGGGGGCTGGGTTATGGCTACACCTTC
once	.	TRBV7-2	TRBJ1-2	CASSQPTGGGYTF	TGTGCCAGCAGCCAGCCGACAGGAGGAGGCTACACCTTC
.	TRBD1	TRBV7-9	TRBJ2-2	CASSLDRGRATGELFF	TGTGCCAGCAGCCTCGACAGGGGGCGAGCTACCGGGGAGCTGTTTTTT
.	.	TRBV5-6	TRBJ2-5	CASSLDRAWSLQETQYF	TGTGCCAGCAGCTTGGACAGGGCATGGTCTCTCCAAGAGACCCAGTACTTC
.	TRBD1	TRBV6-1	TRBJ1-2	CASSRTGDYGYTF	TGTGCCAGCAGTCGTACAGGGGACTATGGCTACACCTTC
.	.	TRBV4-1	TRBJ2-5	CASSQDLGSYERYF	TGCGCCAGCAGCCAAGATTTAGGCTCCTACGAGCGGTACTTC
.	TRBD1	TRBV30	TRBJ1-2	CAWNGQGRGTNYGYTF	TGTGCCTGGAACGGACAGGGGCGAGGTACTAACTATGGCTACACCTTC
.	TRBD1	TRBV6-5	TRBJ2-6	CASSFRQGLGANVLTF	TGTGCCAGCAGTTTCCGACAGGGGCTCGGGGCCAACGTCCTGACTTTC
.	TRBD1	TRBV6-5	TRBJ1-4	CASSPDRVNEKLFF	TGTGCCAGCAGTCCCGACAGGGTCAATGAAAAACTGTTTTTT
.	TRBD1	TRBV18	TRBJ1-2	CASSPPGTGGRGYTF	TGTGCCAGCTCACCACCCGGGACAGGGGGCCGTGGCTACACCTTC
.	TRBD1	TRBV6-1	TRBJ1-5	CASRETGVESNQPQHF	TGTGCCAGCAGGGAAACAGGGGTCGAGAGCAATCAGCCCCAGCATTTT
.	TRBD1	TRBV4-1	TRBJ1-4	CASSQEGTGVEKLFF	TGCGCCAGCAGCCAAGAAGGGACAGGGGTTGAAAAACTGTTTTTT
.	.	TRBV5-1	TRBJ1-2	CASSAGARGMIDGYTF	TGCGCCAGCAGCGCGGGGGCCCGGGGAATGATAGATGGCTACACCTTC
.	TRBD2	TRBV2	TRBJ2-3	CASSSYTAGGPHTQYF	TGTGCCAGCAGTTCTTACACAGCGGGAGGGCCACATACGCAGTATTTT
.	.	TRBV19	TRBJ1-6	CASSIAGTLSKKSPLHF	TGTGCCAGTAGTATAGCTGGGACACTTTCTAAGAAATCACCCCTCCACTTT